This passage covers 23 T cell receptor beta chains from one sample sequenced in a study of early T cells in non-severe SARS-CoV-2 infection. TCRdb redid the calling of the 5' RACE reads with MiXCR, one entry per CDR3 protein. Among 45,000 to 65,000 distinct CDR3 sequences, 11% were seen once, and the ten largest hold around 14%. Material: whole blood. The receptors come from an adult who was a healthcare worker with PCR-confirmed SARS-CoV-2 infection or an uninfected control (not recorded which).

This clonotype has a count of ten or more. The CDR3 sequence: CASSFTRTVEGSPLHF. CDR3 coding DNA: TGTGCCAGCAGCTTCACAAGGACAGTTGAGGGCTCACCCCTCCACTTT. V and J are TRBV11-2 and TRBJ1-6, with D possibly matching TRBD1 (6 bases). Germline V gives CDR1 SGHAT, CDR2 FQNNGV. CDR3 length: 16 amino acids. Trimming left V 3 bases short and J 10 bases short, with 19 bases between.

This clonotype was counted at least ten times. This chain joins TRBV7-6 and TRBJ1-1; D is unclear. In germline, CDR1 is SGHVS, CDR2 FNYEAQ. Trimming removed 2 bases from V and 1 base from J, with 5 bases in between. The CDR3 runs 13 residues. The CDR3 nucleotides read TGTGCCAGCAGCTTACAGGAGAACACTGAAGCTTTCTTT. Its translation is CASSLQENTEAFF. The full variable domain, completed using reference TRBV7-6 and TRBJ1-1, is GAGVSQSPRYKVTKRGQDVALRCDPISGHVSLYWYRQALGQGPEFLTYFNYEAQQDKSGLPNDRFSAERPEGSISTLTIQRTEQRDSAMYRCASSLQENTEAFFGQGTRLTVV.

This chain uses TRBV7-2 with TRBJ2-3, with 7 nucleotides matching TRBD1. This CDR3 is built from 12 residues. Per germline, CDR1 SGHTA and CDR2 FQGNSA. Losses at the gene ends were 5 bases for V and 8 bases for J; bases not matched to a gene: 4. DNA of the CDR3: TGTGCCAGCAGCCCACCAGGGGGTACGCAGTATTTT. Amino acids: CASSPPGGTQYF.

The V gene is TRBV10-2, the J gene TRBJ1-5; D is possibly TRBD1 (6 bases). Germline CDR1 WSHSY, CDR2 SAAADI. V was trimmed by 6 bases and J by 7 bases, leaving 16 bases between them. The CDR3 is made up of 14 amino acids. The DNA for the CDR3 is TGCGCCAGCAGACACACAGGGTACCGCCAGCCCCAGCATTTT. It yields the protein CASRHTGYRQPQHF.

This clonotype was counted only a few times. This chain uses TRBV5-6 with TRBJ2-7; 14 nucleotides agree with TRBD2. J was trimmed by 0 bases and V by 4 bases; bases with no gene match: 6. The CDR3 runs to 17 residues. Germline V CDR1 and CDR2: SGHDT, YYEEEE. The CDR3 spells CASSPGLAGDLSYEQYF. In DNA form, the CDR3 reads TGTGCCAGCAGCCCGGGACTAGCGGGGGACCTCTCCTACGAGCAGTACTTC.

This clonotype came up many times. V gene TRBV5-5 combines with J gene TRBJ2-5, with 8 bases fitting TRBD1. V shed 4 bases, J shed 4 bases, and the junction held 9 bases outside the gene matches. Germline values: CDR1 SGHKS, CDR2 YYEKEE (reference sequence). This CDR3 is built from 15 residues. CDR3 loop: CASSGGQAGLETQYF. For the CDR3, the DNA is TGTGCCAGCAGCGGGGGACAGGCTGGTCTAGAGACCCAGTACTTC.

The J gene is TRBJ2-2, the V gene TRBV29-1; D remains unclear. The CDR3 loop spans 13 amino acids. Germline V gene lookup returns CDR1 SQVTM and CDR2 ANQGSEA. Trimming left V 4 bases short and J 2 bases short, with 8 bases between. CDR3 sequence: CSVGVLNTGELFF. Written as DNA, the CDR3 is TGCAGCGTTGGGGTGTTAAACACCGGGGAGCTGTTTTTT.

The chain employs TRBV7-9 and TRBJ2-7, with a tentative D call TRBD2 (5 bases). CDR3 length equals 15 residues. V was pared by 5 bases and J by 4 bases, with 18 bases between. Germline V gene data show CDR1 as SEHNR and CDR2 as FQNEAQ (reference sequence). CDR3 in DNA: TGTGCCAGCAGCCCCATCGGGGATGGTCAATACGAGCAGTACTTC. This sequence encodes CASSPIGDGQYEQYF.

This clonotype was seen at least ten times. The rearrangement joins TRBV2 to TRBJ2-7, with D possibly being TRBD1 (6 bases). CDR1 SNHLY and CDR2 FYNNEI come from the germline V gene. The CDR3 totals 13 residues. V was shortened by 6 bases and J by 6 bases, with 15 bases between the two germline ends. The CDR3 is CASRRGTFREQYF. The CDR3 DNA sequence: TGTGCCAGCAGGCGAGGGACATTCCGCGAGCAGTACTTC.

This sequence joins TRBV29-1 and TRBJ2-3; TRBD1 matches at 8 bases. V shed 3 bases, J shed 7 bases, and the junction held 18 bases outside the gene matches. Germline values: CDR1 SQVTM, CDR2 ANQGSEA. The CDR3 extends over 17 amino acids. The CDR3 bases are TGCAGCGTTGAGGACCCTACAGGGGGAGGCAGGTCGTATACGCAGTATTTT. Its protein product is CSVEDPTGGGRSYTQYF.

This clonotype came up many times. V usage is TRBV11-2 and J usage is TRBJ2-3; D is ambiguous. The germline V gene has CDR1 SGHAT and CDR2 FQNNGV. This CDR3 spans 16 amino acids. Trimming stripped 1 base from V and 2 bases from J, with 13 bases between. The CDR3 DNA sequence: TGTGCCAGCAGCTTAGCTTCGGAGCGCCCCACAGATACGCAGTATTTT. The encoded protein is CASSLASERPTDTQYF.

Only a few counts were recorded for this clonotype. The gene calls are TRBV4-2 and TRBJ1-1; no clear D. The germline V gene has CDR1 LGHNA and CDR2 YNFKEQ. This CDR3 spans 13 amino acids. The V end lost 11 bases, the J end lost 4 bases, and 17 bases lay between the germline ends. The CDR3 nucleotides are TGTGCCGTAGTATCCCAGCGGGGCACTGAAGCTTTCTTT. Its translation is CAVVSQRGTEAFF.

This clonotype was found many times. This chain connects TRBV7-9 to TRBJ2-7; TRBD1 is a possible D gene (6 bases). The CDR3 consists of 14 residues. CDR1 and CDR2 (germline): SEHNR, FQNEAQ (reference sequence). The ends were cut back, 4 bases at V and 0 bases at J, with 10 bases in the middle. CDR3 sequence: CASSSGQSSYEQYF. DNA for the CDR3: TGTGCCAGCAGCTCCGGACAGAGCTCCTACGAGCAGTACTTC.

The CDR3 DNA is TGTGCCAGCTCATTGGACGGATGTTACAATGAGCAGTTCTTC. Its protein is CASSLDGCYNEQFF. This chain uses TRBV18 with TRBJ2-1; D unclear. V was trimmed by 5 bases and J by 4 bases, leaving 12 bases between them. This CDR3 region has 14 residues. The germline V gene encodes CDR1 KGHSH and CDR2 LQKENI.

Many counts were recorded for this clonotype. The V call is TRBV2, the J call TRBJ2-1, with no clear D. The CDR3 has 15 residues. Trimming stripped 4 bases from V and 4 bases from J, with 14 bases between. The germline V gene has CDR1 SNHLY and CDR2 FYNNEI. CDR3 nucleotides: TGTGCCAGCAGTGGGGAAAGGAGACGTTACAATGAGCAGTTCTTC. Amino acid sequence: CASSGERRRYNEQFF.

This clonotype has more than one count but fewer than ten. The rearrangement links TRBV3-1 to TRBJ1-2; D gene unclear. Trimming shortened V by 1 base and J by 6 bases, and 15 bases separated the two germline ends. CDR3 length: 15 residues. The germline V gene encodes CDR1 LGHDT and CDR2 YNNKEL (reference sequence). CDR3: CASSQGQHYYHGYTF. DNA for the CDR3: TGTGCCAGCAGCCAAGGCCAACACTATTACCATGGCTACACCTTC.

This clonotype has at least ten counts. The genes are TRBV7-9 and TRBJ2-1; no clear D. This CDR3 is built from 14 residues. Germline V CDR1 and CDR2: SEHNR, FQNEAQ (reference sequence). Trimming took off 5 bases at V and 3 bases at J, with 11 bases between the two ends. CDR3: CASSKGRIYNEQFF. In DNA, the CDR3 is TGTGCCAGCAGCAAAGGACGAATCTACAATGAGCAGTTCTTC.

This clonotype was seen a few times. V usage is TRBV2 and J usage is TRBJ1-2; maybe TRBD1 (5 bases). The CDR3 loop spans 14 amino acids. Trimming took 8 bases from V and 4 from J, leaving 17 bases between them. Germline CDR1 reads SNHLY; CDR2 reads FYNNEI. CDR3 loop: CASLQEITAYGYTF. The CDR3 region has the DNA TGTGCCAGCTTACAGGAAATAACCGCCTATGGCTACACCTTC.

The V and J genes are TRBV7-2 and TRBJ2-3; the D gene is possibly TRBD2 (5 bases). The germline CDR1 and CDR2 sequences are SGHTA and FQGNSA. The CDR3 has 14 amino acids. Trimming took off 2 bases at V and 4 bases at J, with 10 bases between the two ends. The CDR3 DNA sequence: TGTGCCAGCAGCTTAAGGAGCGGCGCAGATACGCAGTATTTT. Its translation: CASSLRSGADTQYF.

This clonotype was found many times. J is TRBJ2-1 and V is TRBV11-3; D unresolved. The CDR3 contains 14 residues. Germline V gene sequence: CDR1 SGHNT, CDR2 YENEEA. The germline V and J ends were trimmed by 0 bases and 5 bases, with 8 bases remaining between them. DNA of the CDR3: TGTGCCAGCAGCTTAGATTCCTACCACAATGAGCAGTTCTTC. Its translation is CASSLDSYHNEQFF.

This clonotype came up many times. The chain carries TRBV7-2 and TRBJ2-3, with D unclear. From germline, CDR1 is SGHTA and CDR2 FQGNSA. The CDR3 consists of 13 residues. V was trimmed by 7 bases and J by 4 bases, leaving 12 bases between them. The CDR3 sequence: CASTPWVSDTQYF. CDR3 DNA: TGTGCCAGCACCCCTTGGGTCTCAGATACGCAGTATTTT.

This clonotype was detected ten times or more. V gene TRBV28 combines with J gene TRBJ2-1, with TRBD2 identical over 7 bases. Germline lookup yields CDR1 MDHEN and CDR2 SYDVKM. V gave up 7 bases and J gave up 8 bases; unmatched junction bases: 14. This CDR3 is 15 amino acids long. The CDR3 loop is CASKIGSTSRHEQFF. The DNA for the CDR3 is TGTGCCAGCAAAATAGGGTCGACTAGCAGGCATGAGCAGTTCTTC.

V gene TRBV7-2 combines with J gene TRBJ2-5, with unresolved D. Per germline, CDR1 SGHTA and CDR2 FQGNSA. Deletions cut 4 bases from V and 2 bases from J, with 17 bases between. CDR3 length equals 16 residues. This CDR3 reads CASSSRWASRQETQYF. Here the CDR3 DNA reads TGTGCCAGCAGCTCCCGCTGGGCCTCTAGGCAAGAGACCCAGTACTTC.